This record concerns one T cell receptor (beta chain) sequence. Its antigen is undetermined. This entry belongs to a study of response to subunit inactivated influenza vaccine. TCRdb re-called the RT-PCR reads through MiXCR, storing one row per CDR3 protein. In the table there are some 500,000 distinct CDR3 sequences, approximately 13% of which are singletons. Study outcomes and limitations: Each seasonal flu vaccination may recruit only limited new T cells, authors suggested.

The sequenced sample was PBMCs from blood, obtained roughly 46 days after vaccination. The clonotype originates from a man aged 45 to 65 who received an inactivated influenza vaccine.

As DNA, the CDR3 is TGTGCCAGCAGTAGCCGGGACAGACTAGCCAAAAACATTCAGTACTTC. This codes for CASSSRDRLAKNIQYF. The rearrangement joins TRBV12-3 or TRBV12-4 to TRBJ2-4; 7 positions agree with TRBD1. Trimming took 5 bases from V and 0 from J; bases not matched to a gene: 7. The CDR3 runs to 16 residues.